Sequencing of this T cell receptor (beta chain) was carried out in a study of blood T cell repertoires in COVID-19. Study-level information: Collection of acute and convalescent COVID-19 samples took place in the United States, Italy and Spain. In each case, the material was cDNA or gDNA derived from T cells, B-cell-depleted T cells, or PBMCs.

Germline V CDR1 and CDR2: MDHEN, SYDVKM. This CDR3 spans 13 amino acids. V was shortened by 7 bases and J by 8 bases, with 12 bases between the two germline ends. Under the authors' procedure: Amplified reference gene primers provided the basis for estimating nucleated cell counts. Sequenced by immunoSEQ multiplex PCR; TCRdb stores in-frame clones only, minus some. The DNA gave D and trimming, while V, J and clone size come from that table. The sample consists of 40,000 to 60,000 clones, around three quarters of them appearing once. The source of this sequence is a man between 65 and 85 years old with acute or convalescent COVID-19. This rearrangement joins TRBV28 to TRBJ1-6; D not resolved. Input material: peripheral blood. CDR3 sequence (DNA): TGTGCCAGCACGACGAATCAGGATTCACCCCTCCACTTT. It codes for CASTTNQDSPLHF.